A few counts support the clone carrying this T cell receptor beta chain. The beta constant-region primer was an equimolar mix of two oligonucleotides covering TRBC1 and TRBC2. Nested alpha and beta constant-region primers with the SP2 primer drove four PCR rounds on ligated cDNA. The cDNA 3' end received a ligated single-stranded oligonucleotide carrying the SP2 primer and a 12-nucleotide UMI. TCRdb itself ran the UMI-ligation and nested PCR reads through MiXCR, one entry per CDR3 protein. Of over 100,000 distinct CDR3 sequences in the sample, approximately 37% were seen once. The data are from a study of naive and memory T cell subsets. Germline loops: CDR1 SGHVT, CDR2 SQSDAQ. The CDR3 length is 14 residues. Trimming removed 6 bases from V and 2 bases from J, with 14 bases in between.

The rearrangement joins TRBV7-4 to TRBJ2-7; D unclear. The receptor comes from a human donor in good health. Sequenced input: central memory CD4+ T cells from blood. CDR3 DNA sequence: TGTGCCAGCAGACAGCCCTCTAGTACCTACGAGCAGTACTTC. Protein product: CASRQPSSTYEQYF.